This T cell receptor (beta chain) stems from a study of T cells in Graves' hyperthyroidism and ophthalmopathy. Study observations and caveats: From stable hyperthyroidism, ophthalmopathy was separated by a 13 V-J model.

From germline, CDR1 is SQVTM and CDR2 ANQGSEA. V was trimmed by 3 bases and J by 7 bases, leaving 22 bases between them. This CDR3 has 16 amino acids. At least ten counts were recorded for this clonotype. The antigen is unknown. Regions amplified from RNA transcripts were the TCR beta CDR3 regions. First-round RT-PCR of the TCR CDR3 relied on the HTBI primer set. MiXCR, applied by TCRdb to the multiplex PCR reads, yields one record per CDR3 protein. The sample contains 350,000 to 400,000 distinct CDR3 sequences, more than 12% of which appear only once. The sequenced sample was blood. The chain combines TRBV29-1 with TRBJ2-1; D possibly uses TRBD1 or TRBD2 (5 bases each). The source of this sequence is a woman in her thirties with Graves' hyperthyroidism. CDR3 coding DNA: TGCAGCGTTGACGGTGGGGGATTGGGGGAGTGGAATGAGCAGTTCTTC. Its translation: CSVDGGGLGEWNEQFF.